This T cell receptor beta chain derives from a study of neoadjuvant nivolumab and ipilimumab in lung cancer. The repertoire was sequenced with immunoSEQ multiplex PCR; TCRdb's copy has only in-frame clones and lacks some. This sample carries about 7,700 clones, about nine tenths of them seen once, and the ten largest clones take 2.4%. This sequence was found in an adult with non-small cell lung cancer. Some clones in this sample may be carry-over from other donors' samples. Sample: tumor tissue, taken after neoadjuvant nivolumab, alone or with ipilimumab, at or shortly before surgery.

The CDR3 sequence: CASSVVGQGGPQFF. In DNA, the CDR3 is TGCGCCAGCAGTGTCGTAGGACAGGGAGGCCCTCAGTTCTTC. The rearrangement links TRBV10-2 to TRBJ2-1; TRBD1 aligns across 8 bases. Germline V CDR1 and CDR2: WSHSY, SAAADI. This CDR3 is 14 amino acids long. The ends lost 4 bases at V and 13 bases at J; junction bases unmatched: 12.